The clone carrying this T cell receptor beta chain was seen a handful of times. What it binds is not known. Germline values: CDR1 LGHNA, CDR2 YNFKEQ. With 0 bases removed from V and 5 bases from J, the gap between germline ends came to 13 bases. This CDR3 comprises 16 residues. These data are taken from a study of glioma-infiltrating T cells. Whole-study findings and limits: CDR3 overlap between tissue and blood was very small. Tissue-blood divergence was below expectation in non-neoplastic patients, above in gliomas.

Using RNA template, CDR3s of TCR alpha and beta were amplified with iRepertoire arm-PCR. One-step reverse transcription and amplification started from approximately 100-400 ng of tissue mRNA or PBMC total RNA. A single record per CDR3 protein comes from TCRdb applying MiXCR to the multiplex PCR reads. The sample consists of approximately 90,000 distinct CDR3 sequences, under 30% of them appearing once. V is TRBV4-2 and J is TRBJ2-2, with no clear D. The sequenced sample consisted of glioma tissue, nonneoplastic brain tissue, or PBMCs (not recorded which). This TCR came from a human donor with low-grade glioma or glioblastoma, undergoing nonglioma brain surgery, or in good health (not recorded which). The CDR3 DNA follows: TGTGCCAGCAGCCAAGATCTGCTCAGTAAAACCGGGGAGCTGTTTTTT. Translated: CASSQDLLSKTGELFF.